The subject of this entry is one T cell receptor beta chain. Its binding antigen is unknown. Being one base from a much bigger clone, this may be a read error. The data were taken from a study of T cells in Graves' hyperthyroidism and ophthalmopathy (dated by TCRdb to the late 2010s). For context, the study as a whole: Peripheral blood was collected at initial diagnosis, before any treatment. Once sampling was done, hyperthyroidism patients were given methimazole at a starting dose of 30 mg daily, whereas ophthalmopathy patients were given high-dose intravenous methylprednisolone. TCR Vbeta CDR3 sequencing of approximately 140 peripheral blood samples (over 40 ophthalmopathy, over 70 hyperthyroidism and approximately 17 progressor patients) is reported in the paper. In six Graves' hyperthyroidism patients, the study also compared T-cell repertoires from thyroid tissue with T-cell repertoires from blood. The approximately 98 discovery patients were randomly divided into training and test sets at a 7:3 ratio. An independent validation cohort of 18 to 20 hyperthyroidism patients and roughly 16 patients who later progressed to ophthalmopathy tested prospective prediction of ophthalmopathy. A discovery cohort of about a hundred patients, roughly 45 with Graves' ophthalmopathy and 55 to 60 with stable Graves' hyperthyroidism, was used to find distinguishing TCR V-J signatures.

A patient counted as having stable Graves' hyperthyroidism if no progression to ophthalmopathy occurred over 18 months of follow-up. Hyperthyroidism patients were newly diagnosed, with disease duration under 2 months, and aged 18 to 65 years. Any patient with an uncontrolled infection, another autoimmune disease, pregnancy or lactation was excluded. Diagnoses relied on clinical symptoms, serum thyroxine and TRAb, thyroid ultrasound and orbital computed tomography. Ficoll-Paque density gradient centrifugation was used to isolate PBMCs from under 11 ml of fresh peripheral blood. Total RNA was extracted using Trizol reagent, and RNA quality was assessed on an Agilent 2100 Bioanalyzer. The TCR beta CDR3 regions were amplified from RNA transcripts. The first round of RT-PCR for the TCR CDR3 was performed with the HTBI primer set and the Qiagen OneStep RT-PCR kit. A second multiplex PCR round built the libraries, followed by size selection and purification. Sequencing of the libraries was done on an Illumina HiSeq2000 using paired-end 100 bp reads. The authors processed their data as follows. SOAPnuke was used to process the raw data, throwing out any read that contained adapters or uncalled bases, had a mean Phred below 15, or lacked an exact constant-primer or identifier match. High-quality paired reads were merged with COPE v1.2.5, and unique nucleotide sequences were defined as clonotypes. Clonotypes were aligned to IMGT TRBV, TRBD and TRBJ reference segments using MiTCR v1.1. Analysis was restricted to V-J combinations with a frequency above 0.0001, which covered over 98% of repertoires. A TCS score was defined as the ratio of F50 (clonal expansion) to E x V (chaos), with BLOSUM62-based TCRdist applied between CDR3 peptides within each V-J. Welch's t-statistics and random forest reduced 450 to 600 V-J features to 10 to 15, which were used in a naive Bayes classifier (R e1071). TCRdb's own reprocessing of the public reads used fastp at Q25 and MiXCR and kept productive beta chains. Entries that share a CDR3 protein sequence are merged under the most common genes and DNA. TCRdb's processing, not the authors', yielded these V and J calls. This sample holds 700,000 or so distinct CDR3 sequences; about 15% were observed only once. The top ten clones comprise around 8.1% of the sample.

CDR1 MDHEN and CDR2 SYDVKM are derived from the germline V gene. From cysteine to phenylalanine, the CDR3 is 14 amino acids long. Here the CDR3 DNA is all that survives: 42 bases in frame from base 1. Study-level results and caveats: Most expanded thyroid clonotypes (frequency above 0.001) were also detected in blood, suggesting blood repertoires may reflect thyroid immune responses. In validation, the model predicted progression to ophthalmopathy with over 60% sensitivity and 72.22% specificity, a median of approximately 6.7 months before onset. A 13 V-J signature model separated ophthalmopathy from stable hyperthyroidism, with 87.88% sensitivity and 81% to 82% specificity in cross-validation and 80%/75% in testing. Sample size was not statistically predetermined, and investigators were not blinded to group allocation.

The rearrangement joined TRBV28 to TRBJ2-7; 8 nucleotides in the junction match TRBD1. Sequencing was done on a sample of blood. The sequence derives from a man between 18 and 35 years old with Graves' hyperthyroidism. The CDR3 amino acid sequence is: CTSSWTGSSHEQYF. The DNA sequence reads TGTACCAGCAGTTGGACAGGGTCGAGCCACGAGCAGTACTTC.